This is a list of T cell receptor beta chains from one sample in a study of T cell responses to AZD1222 COVID-19 vaccine. Some clones are missing from TCRdb's copy, which holds only in-frame ones; the method was immunoSEQ multiplex PCR. This sample has 110,000 to 150,000 clones, with approximately 90% found just once. The sample in question was peripheral blood, obtained on day 0 of AZD1222 vaccination. All receptors derive from an adult in good health. The CDR3 runs from the conserved cysteine through the conserved F or W. The order of the fields is V gene, J gene, clone size, D gene, CDR3 protein. The D gene is left open where the match is weak. Only some rows state a clone size, as once, few, many or a class for expanded clones.

TRBV5-8	TRBJ2-7	.	TRBD2	CASSFRAAGGEQYF
TRBV4-1	TRBJ2-7	.	TRBD2	CASSHPLSSGSGEQYF
TRBV2	TRBJ2-1	.	TRBD2	CASCLAVYNEQFF
TRBV15	TRBJ1-4	.	.	CATRGVANEKLFF
TRBV2	TRBJ1-6	.	.	CASNVPDRTPNSPLHF
TRBV12-3/TRBV12-4	TRBJ2-7	.	TRBD2	CASRLAGLGEQYF
TRBV27	TRBJ2-2	.	TRBD2	CASSFGAGGSTGELFF
TRBV28	TRBJ1-3	.	.	CASSGTPGNPKVF
TRBV7-6	TRBJ2-3	.	TRBD1	CASRATGASTDTQYF
TRBV18	TRBJ1-5	.	.	CASSLGSNQPQHF
TRBV9	TRBJ1-5	.	TRBD1	CASSVGQGATPQHF
TRBV7-2	TRBJ2-3	.	.	CASSSSSQTITDTQYF
TRBV21-1	TRBJ2-7	.	.	CASSKVGTSGGLADYEQYF
TRBV6-5	TRBJ2-3	.	TRBD2	CASSLGLGVPDTQYF
TRBV19	TRBJ2-1	.	.	CASSGTPPTSLNEQFF
TRBV28	TRBJ1-2	.	TRBD1	CAVVSSGGIGGYTF
TRBV6-6	TRBJ2-1	.	.	CASSYGGEQFF
TRBV7-3	TRBJ2-2	once	.	CASSGAGTSTGELFF
TRBV2	TRBJ2-7	.	TRBD1	CASSPTGGGYEQYF
TRBV11-1	TRBJ2-1	.	.	CASSFGNEQFF
TRBV30	TRBJ1-6	once	.	CAWALRALYSPLHF
TRBV30	TRBJ1-5	.	.	CAWSGGRDQPQHF
TRBV27	TRBJ1-2	.	.	CASSLSQGYGYTF
TRBV7-3	TRBJ2-1	.	.	CASSDRSSSYNEQFF
TRBV19	TRBJ2-2	.	.	CASRTRRTGELFF
TRBV11-3	TRBJ1-1	once	.	CASSSPGDRNTEAFF
TRBV9	TRBJ2-1	.	TRBD2	CASSVFSKAGGYNEQFF
TRBV10-2	TRBJ1-4	.	TRBD1	CASSGTGRNEKLFF
TRBV6-2/TRBV6-3	TRBJ1-1	.	.	CASSYRGTTEAFF
TRBV6-6	TRBJ2-7	.	.	CASSTGWGPYEQYF
TRBV27	TRBJ2-5	.	.	CASSLRRTNKETQYF
TRBV9	TRBJ1-2	once	TRBD1	CASSVGRGDRRGYTF
TRBV5-4	TRBJ1-1	.	.	CASSLWSTPARDTEAFF
TRBV2	TRBJ2-2	.	.	CASRPPGPYTGELFF
TRBV27	TRBJ1-6	.	.	CASSRSTASPLHF
TRBV28	TRBJ2-7	once	.	CASSPQGAQYF
TRBV19	TRBJ1-2	.	.	CASSPGTQYGYTF
TRBV10-3	TRBJ1-5	.	.	CAISPGRDNQPQHF
TRBV18	TRBJ2-4	.	TRBD2	CASSPSSGSGAKNIQYF
TRBV5-1	TRBJ2-1	.	TRBD2	CASSRRQGAPGTSGGNNEQFF
TRBV12-3/TRBV12-4	TRBJ2-7	.	.	CASSHLKWEQYF
TRBV3-1/TRBV3-2	TRBJ1-2	.	.	CASSPLRLGGYTF
TRBV27	TRBJ2-7	.	.	CASSPLRPGRYEQYF
TRBV6-5	TRBJ1-1	.	.	CASSQKSFSEAFF
TRBV7-2	TRBJ2-3	.	TRBD2	CASSAASGASTDTQYF
TRBV29-1	TRBJ1-1	.	.	CSAASLNTEAFF
TRBV28	TRBJ2-7	.	.	CASRPGTPGGKQYF
TRBV3-1/TRBV3-2	TRBJ2-3	.	.	CASSPSSLGALDTQYF
TRBV28	TRBJ2-5	.	TRBD1	CASSSEGQGGGTQYF
TRBV7-9	TRBJ2-1	once	TRBD2	CASSSIAGKQFF
TRBV28	TRBJ1-1	.	.	CASTLSTRGRARKIGTEAFF
TRBV19	TRBJ2-5	.	.	CASSIGGFRVLQGVETQYF